This T cell receptor (beta chain) was profiled in a study of metastatic and nonmetastatic thyroid tumors. Across the whole study: Repertoires from malignant and benign thyroid patients were compared across blood and tumor or nodule tissue. Points from the study as a whole: In both blood and tumor samples, TCR beta diversity was reported significantly higher for malignant than benign nodules.

This CDR3 spans 14 amino acids. Germline V CDR1 and CDR2: MDHEN, SYDVKM. Trimming took off 5 bases at V and 6 bases at J, with 14 bases between the two ends. In the source study's methods: Clinicopathological groups differed in CDR3, with these differences serving to build a distant-metastasis classifier for papillary thyroid cancer. With MiXCR, TCRdb called clones anew from the PCR reads. The V and J calls, along with clone size, are taken from TCRdb and not from the paper's own processing. The sample records 23,000 or so clones, roughly 20% being singletons. This clone showed up many times. The antigen remains unidentified. Patients had received no treatment of any kind before thyroid surgery.

Sequenced input: blood. The sequence came from a female donor with papillary thyroid cancer or a benign thyroid nodule (not recorded which). Some clones in this sample may be carry-over from other donors' samples. The V and J genes are TRBV28 and TRBJ1-5; tentative D call: TRBD1 (5 bases). This CDR3 reads CASSQHQGSQPQHF. CDR3 sequence (DNA): TGTGCCAGCAGTCAACACCAGGGTAGTCAGCCCCAGCATTTT. The variable domain in full, completed from reference TRBV28 and TRBJ1-5, reads DVKVTQSSRYLVKRTGEKVFLECVQDMDHENMFWYRQDPGLGLRLIYFSYDVKMKEKGDIPEGYSVSREKKERFSLILESASTNQTSMYLCASSQHQGSQPQHFGDGTRLSIL.